Each of the 21 T cell receptor beta chains below was sequenced from the same sample in a study of T cell responses to AZD1222 COVID-19 vaccine. Here immunoSEQ multiplex PCR was the method, and the copy in TCRdb shows in-frame clones only, minus some. The table records some 140,000 clones, roughly 90% of them present only once. The sample here was peripheral blood, taken on day 0 of AZD1222 vaccination. These receptors all stem from an adult in good health.

This chain links TRBV27 with TRBJ1-1, with D maybe TRBD1 (5 bases). The CDR3 length is 15 residues. Trimming stripped 5 bases from V and 5 bases from J, with 18 bases between. Germline values: CDR1 MNHEY, CDR2 SMNVEV (reference sequence). The CDR3 reads CASSKAGLRGTEAFF. The DNA of the CDR3 is TGTGCCAGCAGTAAAGCAGGCTTGCGGGGGACTGAAGCTTTCTTT.

The V gene is TRBV5-5, the J gene TRBJ2-3, with 9 positions matching TRBD2. With V trimmed by 4 bases and J by 5 bases, 11 bases remained unmatched. This CDR3 has 16 amino acids. Germline V lookup: CDR1 SGHKS, CDR2 YYEKEE (reference sequence). The CDR3 region is CASSPRPSGVGDTQYF. The CDR3 DNA is TGTGCCAGCAGCCCCCGACCTAGCGGGGTTGGAGATACGCAGTATTTT.

V is TRBV3-1 (or the pseudogene TRBV3-2) and J is TRBJ1-4, with D tentatively TRBD1 (6 bases). Germline V gene sequence: CDR1 LGHDT, CDR2 YNNKEL (reference sequence). The CDR3 has 14 amino acids. Trimming removed 3 bases at V and 8 bases at J, with 13 bases between. The chain's CDR3 is CASSQKGGDEKLFF. CDR3 nucleotides: TGTGCCAGCAGCCAGAAGGGGGGCGACGAAAAACTGTTTTTT.

The chain joins TRBV20-1 to TRBJ1-6; maybe TRBD1 (5 bases). Trimming took 6 bases from V and 9 from J, leaving 9 bases between them. This CDR3 contains 11 residues. Germline loops: CDR1 DFQATT, CDR2 SNEGSKA (reference sequence). The DNA of the CDR3 is TGCAGTGCCGGGGGTTCTTCACCCCTCCACTTT. Protein product: CSAGGSSPLHF.

V is TRBV4-2 and J is TRBJ1-5; no definite D call. From germline, CDR1 is LGHNA and CDR2 YNFKEQ. Trimming stripped 9 bases from V and 2 bases from J, with 14 bases between. The CDR3 runs to 14 residues. CDR3 protein: CASCNGMGNQPQHF. Written as DNA, the CDR3 is TGTGCCAGTTGTAATGGGATGGGCAATCAGCCCCAGCATTTT.

The chain has TRBV6-1 and TRBJ1-2, with 7 bases lining up with TRBD1. Trimming removed 2 bases from V and 3 bases from J; junction bases left unmatched: 3. The CDR3 loop spans 14 amino acids. Germline CDR1 and CDR2: MNHNS and SASEGT. The CDR3 DNA is TGTGCCAGCAGTGAACAGGGGGGGGACTATGGCTACACCTTC. Protein: CASSEQGGDYGYTF.

The genes are TRBV5-4 and TRBJ2-7, with 8 bases fitting TRBD2. J gave up 2 bases and V 3 bases, and 4 bases lay outside the gene matches. The CDR3 contains 14 residues. Germline CDR1 SGHNT, CDR2 YYREEE (reference sequence). CDR3 coding DNA: TGTGCCAGCAGCTCGCCGGGACTAGCCTACGAGCAGTACTTC. Its translation is CASSSPGLAYEQYF. Looking up the rest from reference TRBV5-4 and TRBJ2-7 gives the full variable domain: ETGVTQSPTHLIKTRGQQVTLRCSSQSGHNTVSWYQQALGQGPQFIFQYYREEENGRGNFPPRFSGLQFPNYSSELNVNALELDDSALYLCASSSPGLAYEQYFGPGTRLTVT.

The chain couples TRBV19 to TRBJ2-2; 10 bases agree with TRBD2. After removal of 7 bases from V and 0 bases from J, the junction contained 5 bases not matched to a gene. CDR1 and CDR2 (germline): LNHDA, SQIVND (reference sequence). The CDR3 totals 16 residues. The CDR3 DNA reads as TGTGCCAGTACTGAGCGGGGGGGATCGAACACCGGGGAGCTGTTTTTT. Encoded protein: CASTERGGSNTGELFF. The full variable domain, in which reference TRBV19 and TRBJ2-2 provide the parts outside the CDR3, is DGGITQSPKYLFRKEGQNVTLSCEQNLNHDAMYWYRQDPGQGLRLIYYSQIVNDFQKGDIAEGYSVSREKKESFPLTVTSAQKNPTAFYLCASTERGGSNTGELFFGEGSRLTVL.

V and J are TRBV5-1 and TRBJ1-6; D perhaps matches TRBD1 (5 bases). V was shortened by 4 bases and J by 3 bases, with 8 bases between the two germline ends. Per the germline V gene, CDR1 is SGHRS and CDR2 is YFSETQ. CDR3 length equals 14 residues. The CDR3 region has the DNA TGCGCCAGCAGCGTCGGGGGCTATAATTCACCCCTCCACTTT. It translates to CASSVGGYNSPLHF.

The chain has TRBV5-1 and TRBJ2-3; D gene uncertain. The CDR3 is made up of 15 amino acids. Trimming took 0 bases from V and 0 from J, leaving 8 bases between them. Germline V gene data show CDR1 as SGHRS and CDR2 as YFSETQ. CDR3 nucleotides: TGCGCCAGCAGCTTGGACGTAGGTAGCACAGATACGCAGTATTTT. It translates to CASSLDVGSTDTQYF.

This clone was seen only once. J is TRBJ1-1 and V is TRBV4-3; 10 bases agree with TRBD1. The CDR3 covers 17 residues. Losses at the gene ends were 2 bases for V and 4 bases for J; bases not matched to a gene: 10. Germline V gene data show CDR1 as LGHNA and CDR2 as YSLEER. CDR3 DNA sequence: TGCGCCAGCAGCCAATTTTCGGGACAGGGGTTGAGCACTGAAGCTTTCTTT. It codes for CASSQFSGQGLSTEAFF.

The chain is built from TRBV6-1 and TRBJ2-2; 14 nucleotides align to TRBD2. J lost 5 bases, V lost 6 bases, and 11 bases had no gene match. The CDR3 has 18 residues. Germline V gene sequence: CDR1 MNHNS, CDR2 SASEGT. The CDR3, as DNA: TGTGCCAGCAGCGAAAGGGGGACTAGCGGGAGAAGAACCGGGGAGCTGTTTTTT. It specifies CASSERGTSGRRTGELFF.

The gene calls are TRBV30 and TRBJ2-1, with D unresolved. CDR3 length: 13 residues. Trimming pared 3 bases from V and 8 bases from J, leaving 14 bases between. Germline CDR1 reads GTSNPN; CDR2 reads SVGIG (reference sequence). The CDR3 is CAWRGFGRHEQFF. As DNA, the CDR3 is TGTGCCTGGAGGGGCTTTGGCAGACATGAGCAGTTCTTC.

The V call is TRBV9, the J call TRBJ1-3; D is perhaps TRBD1 (5 bases). Germline CDR1 SGDLS, CDR2 YYNGEE. There are 16 residues in the CDR3. V lost 4 bases, J lost 0 bases, and 14 bases lay in between. The CDR3 spells CASSTGTTSSGNTIYF. CDR3 nucleotides: TGTGCCAGCAGCACCGGGACTACGAGCTCTGGAAACACCATATATTTT.

Here the CDR3 DNA reads TGCGCCAGCAGTGAGTCTGGGCGACTAGCGGGGGGATCGTTCTTC. Amino acids: CASSESGRLAGGSFF. J is TRBJ2-1 and V is TRBV10-2, with 13 bases matching TRBD2. This CDR3 has 15 amino acids. Germline V gene data show CDR1 as WSHSY and CDR2 as SAAADI. Trimming cost V 0 bases and J 15 bases; bases outside gene matches: 8.

This clone was detected only once. The J gene is TRBJ1-2, the V gene TRBV7-2; maybe TRBD1 (5 bases). The CDR3 is 13 residues long. V gave up 3 bases and J gave up 6 bases, with 11 bases separating them. Germline lookup yields CDR1 SGHTA and CDR2 FQGNSA. The CDR3 loop reads CASSLGPGNGYTF. The CDR3 coding sequence is TGTGCCAGCAGCTTGGGGCCTGGGAATGGCTACACCTTC.

The chain recombines TRBV5-6 with TRBJ1-2; D unclear. CDR1 and CDR2 (germline): SGHDT, YYEEEE. Trimming took off 4 bases at V and 6 bases at J, with 10 bases between the two ends. The CDR3 contains 12 residues. The CDR3 DNA reads as TGTGCCAGCAGCGCGCGGGGTGATGGCTACACCTTC. Encoded protein: CASSARGDGYTF.

The rearrangement uses TRBV28 and TRBJ1-1; 12 bases align to TRBD1. The CDR3 is made up of 16 amino acids. Looked up from germline, CDR1 is MDHEN and CDR2 is SYDVKM. J lost 6 bases, V lost 4 bases, and 9 bases had no gene match. This CDR3 is CASSSSGTGGAAEAFF. The CDR3 nucleotides read TGTGCCAGCAGTTCTTCCGGGACAGGGGGCGCCGCTGAAGCTTTCTTT.

This clone was seen many times. This rearrangement joins TRBV30 to TRBJ1-5; tentative D call: TRBD1 (6 bases). The CDR3 sequence is 14 residues long. Trimming removed 3 bases at V and 7 bases at J, with 16 bases between. CDR1 and CDR2 from the germline V gene are GTSNPN and SVGIG (reference sequence). The CDR3 nucleotides read TGTGCCTGGAGCCCCCTGGGGGCAGGGCAGCCCCAGCATTTT. Its translation is CAWSPLGAGQPQHF.

This chain uses TRBV5-1 with TRBJ2-1; 8 nucleotides line up with TRBD1. The V segment lost 0 bases and the J segment 9 bases; nucleotides outside the gene matches: 5. The CDR3 extends over 14 amino acids. Germline CDR1 reads SGHRS; CDR2 reads YFSETQ. CDR3 in DNA: TGCGCCAGCAGCTTGGGGACAGGGTCGGGTGAGCAGTTCTTC. Its translation: CASSLGTGSGEQFF.

Only one count was recorded for this clone. V is TRBV27 and J is TRBJ2-2; weak D call: TRBD2 (6 bases). This CDR3 region has 15 residues. V shed 3 bases and J shed 5 bases, with 13 bases lying between them. Per germline, CDR1 MNHEY and CDR2 SMNVEV (reference sequence). CDR3 in DNA: TGTGCCAGCAGTTTGACTAGTGTCAGGACCGGGGAGCTGTTTTTT. It translates to CASSLTSVRTGELFF.